This TCR beta chain emerged from a study of post-analysis software for immune sequencing data. The junction had 1 base not matched to a gene; V was cut back by 0 bases and J by 2 bases. Germline V CDR1 and CDR2: SGDLS, YYNGEE. The CDR3 spans 15 residues. Built from TCR beta cDNA, the libraries had unique molecular identifiers in them. TCRdb called the PCR reads again in MiXCR, with one record for every CDR3 protein. The table has about 540,000 distinct CDR3 sequences, 34% seen once; the top ten hold approximately 6%. As to this clonotype: The antigen remains undetermined.

General study points: Controls had lower frequencies than patients of 4 or 5 TRBV segments, which included TRBV5-6, TRBV5-1 and TRBV20-1.

The chain joins TRBV9 to TRBJ2-3; 9 bases line up with TRBD2. The sample consisted of blood. This receptor was identified in a girl between 2 and 17 years old with multiple sclerosis. In DNA form, the CDR3 reads TGTGCCAGCAGCGTAGTAGCGGGGGTCACAGATACGCAGTATTTT. Its protein product is CASSVVAGVTDTQYF. Combining the CDR3 with reference TRBV9 and TRBJ2-3 gives the whole variable domain DSGVTQTPKHLITATGQRVTLRCSPRSGDLSVYWYQQSLDQGLQFLIQYYNGEERAKGNILERFSAQQFPDLHSELNLSSLELGDSALYFCASSVVAGVTDTQYFGPGTRLTVL.